This T cell receptor beta chain was observed in a study of T cells in Graves' hyperthyroidism and ophthalmopathy. There are many counts of this clonotype. Its antigen is unidentified. Regions amplified from RNA transcripts were the TCR beta CDR3 regions. The HTBI primer set served for first-round RT-PCR of the TCR CDR3. A single record per CDR3 protein comes from TCRdb applying MiXCR to the multiplex PCR reads. The sample includes around 500,000 distinct CDR3 sequences, about 16% of them seen just once. V lost 3 bases and J lost 5, with 15 bases in between. The length of the CDR3 is 15 residues. Extraction of PBMCs used 10 ml of fresh peripheral blood. Study findings and constraints: Blood also carried most thyroid clonotypes expanded above 0.001.

Specimen: blood. The rearrangement joins TRBV12-3 or TRBV12-4 to TRBJ2-3, with D maybe TRBD2 (7 bases). The clonotype originates from a woman in her thirties with Graves' ophthalmopathy. The CDR3 here is CASSFGGGKGDTQYF. In DNA form, the CDR3 reads TGTGCCAGCAGTTTTGGGGGGGGCAAGGGAGATACGCAGTATTTT.